One and the same sample provided the 15 T cell receptor beta chains below, sequenced in a study of radiotherapy plus CTLA-4 blockade in lung cancer. Produced via immunoSEQ multiplex PCR; TCRdb's table is partial and in-frame only. The sample records about 87,000 clones, more than 85% being singletons. The sequences come from peripheral blood, collected from a patient treated with radiotherapy plus ipilimumab. The source of these receptors is a human donor with non-small cell lung cancer that progressed on radiotherapy plus ipilimumab.

This clone is a singleton in its sample. This chain uses TRBV6-6 with TRBJ1-5; D is possibly TRBD1 (5 bases). Germline values: CDR1 MNHNY, CDR2 SVGAGI (reference sequence). The CDR3 consists of 13 residues. V was cut by 6 bases and J by 3 bases, with 9 bases left in between. This CDR3 is CASRRDYNQPQHF. CDR3 DNA: TGTGCCAGCAGGCGGGACTACAATCAGCCCCAGCATTTT.

The chain uses TRBV29-1 and TRBJ2-7; D is ambiguous. Germline V gene lookup returns CDR1 SQVTM and CDR2 ANQGSEA. The CDR3 extends over 12 amino acids. V gave up 7 bases and J gave up 5 bases, with 15 bases separating them. In nucleotides, the CDR3 is TGCAGCGCGGCTGGTGGGGTCGACGAGCAGTACTTC. This translates into CSAAGGVDEQYF.

This clone was seen more than once but under ten times. The chain couples TRBV19 to TRBJ2-1, with D maybe TRBD2 (7 bases). CDR1 LNHDA and CDR2 SQIVND come from the germline V gene (reference sequence). Trimming took 6 bases from V and 5 from J, leaving 23 bases between them. CDR3 length: 17 residues. CDR3 sequence (DNA): TGTGCCAGTAGCCAGAGGCCCAGGGGACTATACCACAATGAGCAGTTCTTC. It translates to CASSQRPRGLYHNEQFF.

Only a few counts were recorded for this clone. The CDR3 loop reads CASSGFSGNTIYF. The CDR3 DNA reads TGTGCCAGTAGTGGCTTCTCTGGAAACACCATATATTTT. The V and J genes are TRBV19 and TRBJ1-3; D is unclear. The V gene lost 5 bases and the J gene lost 0 bases, with 5 bases spanning the gap. The germline CDR1 and CDR2 sequences are LNHDA and SQIVND (reference sequence). The CDR3 spans 13 residues.

The chain combines TRBV6-6 with TRBJ2-3; 8 nucleotides match TRBD1. The CDR3 totals 14 residues. The V segment lost 6 bases and the J segment 2 bases; nucleotides outside the gene matches: 4. Germline values: CDR1 MNHNY, CDR2 SVGAGI (reference sequence). The CDR3 loop reads CASSPGQDTDTQYF. CDR3 sequence (DNA): TGTGCCAGCAGCCCGGGACAGGACACAGATACGCAGTATTTT.

J is TRBJ2-7 and V is TRBV21-1. TRBV21-1 is classified as a pseudogene. This CDR3 has 13 amino acids. CDR3 residues: CASSKNAIYEQYF. The CDR3 nucleotides read TGTGCCAGCAGCAAAAATGCCATCTACGAGCAGTACTTC.

The CDR3 sequence: CASSYSFYEQYF. DNA of the CDR3: TGTGCCAGCAGTTACTCGTTCTACGAGCAGTACTTC. The chain has TRBV6-6 and TRBJ2-7; D ambiguous. Trimming took off 0 bases at V and 3 bases at J, with 3 bases between the two ends. The length of the CDR3 is 12 residues. From germline, CDR1 is MNHNY and CDR2 SVGAGI (reference sequence).

The CDR3 loop reads CASSGRGVKSEAFF. The CDR3 region has the DNA TGTGCCAGCAGTGGCCGGGGAGTCAAATCTGAAGCTTTCTTT. The V and J genes are TRBV6-5 and TRBJ1-1, with D unresolved. Germline V CDR1 and CDR2: MNHEY, SVGAGI. CDR3 size: 14 residues. V was pared by 5 bases and J by 6 bases, with 16 bases between.

The chain carries TRBV19 and TRBJ2-3; 7 bases map to TRBD2. CDR1 and CDR2 (germline): LNHDA, SQIVND (reference sequence). The J segment lost 6 bases and the V segment lost 0 bases, leaving 6 bases of the junction unmatched. The CDR3 is 15 amino acids. This CDR3 reads CASSIERGMSDTQYF. In nucleotides, the CDR3 is TGTGCCAGTAGTATAGAGCGGGGGATGAGTGATACGCAGTATTTT.

The V and J genes are TRBV7-9 and TRBJ2-1; the match to TRBD2 covers 10 bases. This CDR3 region has 17 residues. The germline V gene encodes CDR1 SEHNR and CDR2 FQNEAQ (reference sequence). Germline trimming cut 7 bases from V and 10 bases from J; bases unmatched to any gene: 19. Here the CDR3 reads CASTRPGTSDRHREQFF. CDR3 DNA sequence: TGTGCCAGCACCCGCCCGGGGACTAGCGATCGTCATCGGGAGCAGTTCTTC.

The V call is TRBV4-1, the J call TRBJ2-7; D not resolved. The CDR3 spans 16 residues. Germline V gene data show CDR1 as MGHRA and CDR2 as YSYEKL. V was pared by 1 base and J by 6 bases, with 19 bases between. The CDR3, as DNA: TGCGCCAGCAGCCAAGTTTTCGGGCCCCCAAACGGCGAGCAGTACTTC. This encodes CASSQVFGPPNGEQYF.

In this sample, this clone turned up once. V and J are TRBV5-6 and TRBJ2-4; D not certain. The CDR3 loop spans 15 amino acids. Germline assignment: CDR1 SGHDT and CDR2 YYEEEE. Between the trimmed V and J ends, which lost 0 bases and 8 bases, there was a span of 15 bases. The CDR3 nucleotides are TGTGCCAGCAGCTTGGGGGTACGTGTTTTGGACATTCAGTACTTC. Protein sequence: CASSLGVRVLDIQYF.

The chain uses TRBV25-1 and TRBJ2-3; TRBD1 aligns across 8 bases. Germline assignment: CDR1 MGHDK and CDR2 SYGVNS. The V segment lost 0 bases and the J segment 1 base; nucleotides outside the gene matches: 6. The length of the CDR3 is 17 residues. The CDR3 sequence: CASSEYRQGLGTDTQYF. For the CDR3, the DNA is TGTGCCAGCAGTGAATATAGACAGGGGTTGGGCACAGATACGCAGTATTTT.

The chain is built from TRBV21-1 and TRBJ1-2; TRBD1, the table's D call, was not compared with the DNA. TRBV21-1 is recorded as a pseudogene. The CDR3 runs to 13 residues. CDR3 protein: CASKRDIIHGYTF. In DNA, the CDR3 is TGTGCCAGCAAACGAGACATAATACATGGCTACACCTTC.

The chain recombines TRBV5-6 with TRBJ1-2; 10 bases match TRBD1. The CDR3 has 15 residues. CDR1 is SGHDT, CDR2 YYEEEE, per germline. V was pared by 0 bases and J by 8 bases, with 7 bases of the junction left unmatched. The CDR3 sequence: CASSLVGTGESGYTF. CDR3 coding DNA: TGTGCCAGCAGCTTGGTTGGGACAGGGGAAAGCGGCTACACCTTC. Supplemented by reference TRBV5-6 and TRBJ1-2, the full variable domain reads DAGVTQSPTHLIKTRGQQVTLRCSPKSGHDTVSWYQQALGQGPQFIFQYYEEEERQRGNFPDRFSGHQFPNYSSELNVNALLLGDSALYLCASSLVGTGESGYTFGSGTRLTVV.